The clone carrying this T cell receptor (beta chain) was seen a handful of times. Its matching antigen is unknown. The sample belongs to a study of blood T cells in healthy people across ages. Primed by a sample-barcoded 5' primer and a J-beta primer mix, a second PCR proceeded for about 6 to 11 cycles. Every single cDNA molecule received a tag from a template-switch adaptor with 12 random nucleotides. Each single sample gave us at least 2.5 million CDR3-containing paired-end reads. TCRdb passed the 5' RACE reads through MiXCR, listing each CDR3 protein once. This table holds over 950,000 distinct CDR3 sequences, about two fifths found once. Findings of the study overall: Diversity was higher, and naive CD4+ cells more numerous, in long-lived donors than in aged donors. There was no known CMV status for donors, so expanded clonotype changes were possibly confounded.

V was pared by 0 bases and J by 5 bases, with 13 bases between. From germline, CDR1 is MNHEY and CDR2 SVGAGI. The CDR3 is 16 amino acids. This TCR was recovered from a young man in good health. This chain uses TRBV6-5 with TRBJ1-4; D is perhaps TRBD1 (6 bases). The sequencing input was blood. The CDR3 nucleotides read TGTGCCAGCAGTTACTCCCCGGACAGAGAGAATGAAAAACTGTTTTTT. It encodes CASSYSPDRENEKLFF.